This T cell receptor (beta chain) stems from a study of chemoradiotherapy in HPV16-positive cancers. Here immunoSEQ multiplex PCR was the method, and the copy in TCRdb shows in-frame clones only, minus some. The table lists roughly 2,000 clones, under 90% of them singletons. CDR1 and CDR2 (germline): MNHNS, SASEGT. V was pared by 6 bases and J by 7 bases, with 10 bases between. This CDR3 is 11 amino acids long. The origin of this receptor is a human donor with HPV-associated anogenital cancer. Sequencing used tumor tissue, obtained from a patient who underwent chemoradiotherapy. The rearrangement joins TRBV6-1 to TRBJ2-7; D is uncertain. CDR3 DNA: TGTGCCAGCAGCTTTCCTCTTGAGCAGTACTTC. Translation: CASSFPLEQYF.